This T cell receptor beta chain was sequenced during a study of blood T cell repertoires in COVID-19. The trim removed 5 bases at V and 6 bases at J, leaving 5 bases unmatched. The CDR3 contains 13 residues. Per the germline V gene, CDR1 is SEHNR and CDR2 is FQNEAQ (reference sequence). The data were produced by immunoSEQ multiplex PCR, yet TCRdb's version contains in-frame clones alone and is incomplete. The profile shows approximately 230,000 clones, 70% to 85% of them singletons. The gene calls are TRBV7-9 and TRBJ2-7; 9 bases are shared with TRBD2. The specimen sequenced was peripheral blood. The TCR was taken from an elderly woman with active or convalescent COVID-19. CDR3 region: CASSPGLAGEQYF. For the CDR3, the DNA is TGTGCCAGCAGCCCGGGACTAGCCGGCGAGCAGTACTTC.